This TCR beta chain appears in the sequencing data of a study of OX40 agonist ivuxolimab in advanced cancers. About the study: The treatment was a fully human IgG2 OX40 agonist, ivuxolimab. Head and neck, renal cell, melanoma or hepatocellular carcinoma were the cancers that dose-escalation patients had. Broader study findings: Clones of CD4+ and CD8+ blood T cells grew by week 6 at doses of 0.1 to 3.0 mg/kg.

Here immunoSEQ multiplex PCR was the method, and the copy in TCRdb shows in-frame clones only, minus some. The table has more than 30,000 clones, roughly 80% seen once; the top ten hold approximately 10%. The CDR3 covers 15 residues. Germline V gives CDR1 SGHAT, CDR2 FQNNGV. The V gene end was trimmed by 7 bases and the J gene end by 4 bases; junction bases not matched to a gene: 9. Patients with a history of autoimmune disease or on systemic immunosuppression were excluded. On this clone itself: Its antigen is still unknown.

This chain joins TRBV11-2 and TRBJ2-1; 8 bases fit TRBD2. The TCR comes from an adult with an advanced solid tumor such as melanoma, head and neck, liver or kidney cancer. Sequenced here: CD4+ or CD8+ T cells sorted from blood, sampled in a trial of the OX40 agonist ivuxolimab. DNA of the CDR3: TGTGCCAGCATGGGGCAGCGGGGGCTATACAATGAGCAGTTCTTC. Its protein is CASMGQRGLYNEQFF.